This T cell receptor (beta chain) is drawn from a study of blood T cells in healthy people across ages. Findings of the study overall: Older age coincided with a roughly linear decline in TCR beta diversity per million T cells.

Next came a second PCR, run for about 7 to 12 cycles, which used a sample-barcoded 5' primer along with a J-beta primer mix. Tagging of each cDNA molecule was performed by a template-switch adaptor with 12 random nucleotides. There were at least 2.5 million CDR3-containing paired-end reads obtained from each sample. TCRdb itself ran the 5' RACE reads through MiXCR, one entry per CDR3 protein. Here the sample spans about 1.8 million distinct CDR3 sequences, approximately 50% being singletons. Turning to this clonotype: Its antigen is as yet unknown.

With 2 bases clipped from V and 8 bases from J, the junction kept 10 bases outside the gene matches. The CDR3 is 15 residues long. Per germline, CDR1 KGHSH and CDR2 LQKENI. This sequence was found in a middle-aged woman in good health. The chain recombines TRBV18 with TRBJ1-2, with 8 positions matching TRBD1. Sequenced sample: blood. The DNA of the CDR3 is TGTGCCAGCTCACCAATCGGACAGGGTCGTGAGGGCTACACCTTC. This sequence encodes CASSPIGQGREGYTF.